This T cell receptor (beta chain) was found in a study of blood T cell repertoires in COVID-19. Study in general: Material from acute and convalescent COVID-19 was sourced from the United States, Italy and Spain.

Generated by immunoSEQ multiplex PCR, the TCRdb table keeps only in-frame clones and is missing some. This sample has approximately 130,000 clones, with approximately 90% found just once. The CDR3 runs 18 residues. This TCR came from a man aged 50 or older with acute or convalescent COVID-19. The rearrangement links TRBV21-1 to TRBJ2-7; the D call in the table, TRBD1, was not verified against the DNA. TRBV21-1 is deemed a pseudogene. The sequenced sample consisted of peripheral blood. The CDR3 region is CASSKPRLRDSPIYEQYF. The CDR3 DNA reads as TGTGCCAGCAGCAAACCTCGTTTAAGGGACAGCCCTATCTACGAGCAGTACTTC.